The 9 T cell receptor beta chains presented below share a single source sample, sequenced in a study of cytomegalovirus exposure and HLA in healthy donors. With 60 Vbeta and 13 Jbeta primers, the PCR was carried out. The method was immunoSEQ multiplex PCR; TCRdb's version includes in-frame clones alone and lacks a portion of them. Of approximately 150,000 clones in the sample, around 76% were seen once. The sample taken for sequencing was PBMCs. These receptors were obtained from a man in his sixties in good health and CMV-seronegative.

The chain couples TRBV29-1 to TRBJ2-3, with 9 bases identical to TRBD2. With 5 bases clipped from V and 6 bases from J, the junction kept 3 bases outside the gene matches. This CDR3 contains 12 residues. CDR1 is SQVTM, CDR2 ANQGSEA, per germline. DNA for the CDR3: TGCAGCGTTAACAGCGGGGGGGATACGCAGTATTTT. Its translation: CSVNSGGDTQYF.

Comments on this clone: One end of the junction is discordant with germline, which a read error may explain. The chain uses TRBV7-9 and TRBJ2-2, with 12 bases matching TRBD2. The germline CDR1 and CDR2 sequences are SEHNR and FQNEAQ (reference sequence). The CDR3 contains 16 residues. The CDR3 nucleotides are TGTTCCAGCAGCTCCCTAGCGGGGGGGTCCACCGGGGAGCTGTTTTTT. This codes for CSSSSLAGGSTGELFF.

This chain links TRBV9 with TRBJ2-1; the match to TRBD1 covers 7 bases. The V gene's germline CDR1 is SGDLS and CDR2 YYNGEE. This CDR3 region has 15 residues. The V segment lost 5 bases and the J segment 5 bases; nucleotides outside the gene matches: 10. CDR3 loop: CASSASGTENNEQFF. The DNA of the CDR3 is TGTGCCAGCAGTGCCTCCGGGACAGAGAACAATGAGCAGTTCTTC.

CDR3 sequence reads: CASSPPSDRNYGYTF. The CDR3 nucleotides read TGTGCCAGCTCACCGCCCTCGGACAGGAACTATGGCTACACCTTC. The genes are TRBV18 and TRBJ1-2, with TRBD1 matching 7 bases. This CDR3 is built from 15 residues. V lost 3 bases to trimming and J lost 2 bases; unmatched junction nucleotides: 6. Germline CDR1 reads KGHSH; CDR2 reads LQKENI.

The gene calls are TRBV4-2 and TRBJ2-5; D not certain. The ends were cut back, 0 bases at V and 4 bases at J, with 3 bases in the middle. The V gene's germline CDR1 is LGHNA and CDR2 YNFKEQ. The CDR3 is 12 residues long. As DNA, the CDR3 is TGTGCCAGCAGCCAAGATCGAGAGACCCAGTACTTC. Translation: CASSQDRETQYF.

The chain is built from TRBV27 and TRBJ2-7; 11 bases line up with TRBD2. This CDR3 contains 17 residues. CDR1 is MNHEY, CDR2 SMNVEV, per germline (reference sequence). V shed 5 bases, J shed 2 bases, and the junction held 11 bases outside the gene matches. CDR3 sequence (DNA): TGTGCCAGCAGTCCCCGGGGTAGCGGGGGGGCTGCCTACGAGCAGTACTTC. This gives the protein CASSPRGSGGAAYEQYF.

The chain links TRBV7-2 to TRBJ1-1, with TRBD1 matching over 7 bases. Germline lookup yields CDR1 SGHTA and CDR2 FQGNSA. Germline trimming cut 4 bases from V and 3 bases from J; bases unmatched to any gene: 2. CDR3 size: 13 residues. The CDR3 sequence is CASSWDSHTEAFF. The CDR3 nucleotides are TGTGCCAGCAGCTGGGACAGCCACACTGAAGCTTTCTTT.

The rearrangement joins TRBV21-1 to TRBJ2-2; TRBD2 was called by the table and not checked on the DNA. TRBV21-1 is a pseudogene locus. This CDR3 has 16 amino acids. Here the CDR3 reads CASSKEGANYTGELFF. The CDR3 nucleotides read TGTGCCAGCAGCAAAGAAGGAGCGAATTACACCGGGGAGCTGTTTTTT.

This chain links TRBV27 with TRBJ1-2; 8 bases are shared with TRBD1. The germline V gene encodes CDR1 MNHEY and CDR2 SMNVEV (reference sequence). The CDR3 contains 14 residues. V shed 6 bases, J shed 1 base, and the junction held 4 bases outside the gene matches. CDR3 in DNA: TGTGCCAGCAGAAATACAGGGGGTAACTATGGCTACACCTTC. As protein: CASRNTGGNYGYTF.